The source of this T cell receptor beta chain is a study of blood T cell repertoires in COVID-19 (TCRdb year 2020). General notes on the study: Samples from collaborators originated in the United States, Italy and Spain and spanned both the acute and convalescent phases of COVID-19. The prospective study material was composed of cDNA or gDNA derived from T cells, B-cell-depleted T cells, or PBMCs. The samples were drawn from the first 160 participants of the ongoing ImmuneRACE study and from about 1,200 subjects provided by 6 global collaborators. Where available, HLA class I and class II types were taken from metadata supplied by the sample provider and were not determined by assay-based typing. Sample metadata almost always included a de-identified subject ID, COVID-19 status, age in years and sex. The repertoires were made available in a free public database intended to serve as a resource for research on the immune response to SARS-CoV-2. Deeply sampled blood TCRbeta repertoires from subjects exposed to, actively infected with, or recovered from COVID-19 were included in the dataset.

The immunoSEQ Assay, a bias-controlled multiplex PCR, was used to amplify TCRbeta CDR3 regions from genomic DNA. The study's own analysis went as follows. The number of nucleated cells in each sample was estimated by amplification of reference gene primers within the assay. Sequence reads were collapsed and filtered to measure the absolute abundance of every unique TCRbeta CDR3 rearrangement. For each sample, productive Simpson clonality was calculated as the square root of Simpson's diversity index over productive rearrangements. Held by TCRdb, this immuneACCESS table contains in-frame sequences only and omits some clones. Under half of the omission traces to an unresolved V gene where checked; the cause of the rest is unknown. The V and J calls and clone size were taken over from that table, and D and trimming were inferred from the DNA. The sample table shows some 100,000 clones, and just over 85% are seen once. The ten largest clones take up about 2% of the sample.

Concerning this clone itself: Its recognized antigen is unknown. No much larger clone exists at a distance of one base, and base qualities are not known.

One collaborating source in Seattle enrolled patients while the patients were actively infected and followed the patients over time throughout the course of disease. The collaborating institutions used their own protocols to collect whole blood in K2EDTA tubes. For TCRbeta analysis, collaborators shipped samples as frozen whole blood, isolated PBMCs, or DNA extracted from either of those sample types. Reading from cysteine to phenylalanine, the CDR3 counts 13 amino acids. CDR3 DNA only is kept here, 39 bases in frame from base 1. V sheds 8 bases and J sheds 7 bases, leaving 17 bases between their ends. Looking up the germline V gene (reference sequence) yields CDR1 MNHEY and CDR2 SMNVEV. What the authors observed across the whole study: How much clinical and demographic metadata was included differed by source and by participant, and the metadata was provided uncurated.

The receptor comes from a man aged 45-65 years with COVID-19, enrolled during active disease. The chain links TRBV27 with TRBJ1-1; a tentative D call is TRBD1 (6 bases match). The specimen was peripheral blood. The DNA sequence reads TGTGCCAGCTCAATTGACAGGCAAGTTGAAGCTTTCTTT. It translates to CASSIDRQVEAFF.